This T cell receptor beta chain was obtained from a study of T cells in Graves' hyperthyroidism and ophthalmopathy. RNA transcripts provided the source from which TCR beta CDR3 regions were amplified. Primed by the HTBI set, a first-round RT-PCR was run on the TCR CDR3. TCRdb re-called the multiplex PCR reads with MiXCR, one entry per CDR3 protein. This table has around 400,000 distinct CDR3 sequences, around 14% appearing once. Many counts were recorded for this clonotype. Germline CDR1 SGHKS, CDR2 YYEKEE (reference sequence). With V trimmed by 4 bases and J by 0 bases, 6 bases remained unmatched. This CDR3 comprises 15 residues.

V gene TRBV5-5 combines with J gene TRBJ1-1; 7 nucleotides match TRBD1. The sequenced material came from blood. This sequence was found in a young woman with Graves' hyperthyroidism. The CDR3 region is CASSGGGTVNTEAFF. CDR3 bases: TGTGCCAGCAGCGGGGGGGGGACAGTGAACACTGAAGCTTTCTTT.